This T cell receptor beta chain was sequenced for a study of T cells in Graves' hyperthyroidism and ophthalmopathy. Study information: Peripheral blood specimens were obtained at initial diagnosis, prior to any treatment. Study outcomes and limitations: For ophthalmopathy, model prediction preceded onset by a median about 6.4 months.

This clonotype was seen many times. Its target is unknown. This CDR3 spans 13 amino acids. V was pared by 5 bases and J by 4 bases, with 5 bases of the junction left unmatched. Looked up from germline, CDR1 is MDHEN and CDR2 is SYDVKM. Researchers took RNA transcripts and amplified the TCR beta CDR3 regions from them. Initially, a first-round RT-PCR of the TCR CDR3 employed the HTBI primer set. MiXCR, run by TCRdb on the multiplex PCR reads, gives a single entry per CDR3 protein. Among approximately 610,000 distinct CDR3 sequences listed, approximately 15% were seen once. Among ophthalmopathy patients, the Clinical Activity Score reached at least 3, the NOSPECS grade reached at least 4, and duration remained under 3 months.

The sequenced material came from blood. The source is a woman in her 40s with Graves' ophthalmopathy. The chain employs TRBV28 and TRBJ2-7, with 7 bases fitting TRBD1. CDR3 loop: CASSQGEGYEQYF. The CDR3 DNA follows: TGTGCCAGCAGTCAGGGGGAAGGGTACGAGCAGTACTTC.